Listed here are 19 T cell receptor beta chains from one sample, sequenced in a study of control samples from healthy donors and cancer patients. Here immunoSEQ multiplex PCR was the method, and the copy in TCRdb shows in-frame clones only, minus some. The table shows some 70,000 clones, with 83% occurring only once. Material for sequencing was blood. The receptors stem from a man in his sixties in good health.

This clone came up a few times. This chain uses TRBV2 with TRBJ2-7; 8 bases map to TRBD2. The CDR3 sequence is 15 residues long. Trimming removed 6 bases from V and 2 bases from J; junction bases left unmatched: 9. Germline CDR1 SNHLY, CDR2 FYNNEI. The CDR3 region has the DNA TGTGCCAGCAGCGACGCCTTAGCGGGAACCTACGAGCAGTACTTC. This sequence encodes CASSDALAGTYEQYF.

The CDR3 DNA reads TGCGCCAGCAGCCTCACCGTGGGGAGGTACTACAATGAGCAGTTCTTC. Protein sequence: CASSLTVGRYYNEQFF. This rearrangement joins TRBV5-1 to TRBJ2-1, with D possibly matching TRBD2 (6 bases). The germline V gene encodes CDR1 SGHRS and CDR2 YFSETQ. The CDR3 spans 16 residues. V shed 4 bases and J shed 3 bases, with 17 bases lying between them.

This sequence joins TRBV6-5 and TRBJ2-7; possible D gene TRBD2, 6 bases. V was clipped by 8 bases and J by 4 bases, with 12 bases between them. Germline V gene lookup returns CDR1 MNHEY and CDR2 SVGAGI. The length of the CDR3 is 12 residues. The DNA of the CDR3 is TGTGCCAGCCGGGAGAGCTGGTACGAGCAGTACTTC. Translating it yields CASRESWYEQYF.

The chain is built from TRBV19 and TRBJ2-1, with 8 bases matching TRBD1. This CDR3 comprises 20 residues. Trimming took 1 base from V and 6 from J; bases not matched to a gene: 20. The germline V gene encodes CDR1 LNHDA and CDR2 SQIVND (reference sequence). CDR3 DNA: TGTGCCAGTAGTATAGGGGGAGAAGGACAGGGAGGTTACACGATCAATGAGCAGTTCTTC. Translating gives CASSIGGEGQGGYTINEQFF.

This chain links TRBV11-2 with TRBJ2-2; no clear D. Germline CDR1 and CDR2: SGHAT and FQNNGV. Trimming took off 3 bases at V and 1 base at J, with 12 bases between the two ends. The CDR3 has 16 amino acids. This CDR3 reads CASSLLAVMNTGELFF. CDR3 DNA sequence: TGTGCCAGCAGCTTGTTGGCGGTCATGAACACCGGGGAGCTGTTTTTT.

With respect to this clone: The same CDR3 can be traced to other DNA sequences in this sample. The V gene is TRBV7-3, the J gene TRBJ2-7; tentative D call: TRBD2 (5 bases). The germline V and J ends were trimmed by 2 bases and 2 bases, with 10 bases remaining between them. This CDR3 comprises 14 residues. CDR1 is SGHTA and CDR2 is FQGTGA in the germline V gene. The CDR3 sequence is CASSLLSGPYEQYF. The CDR3 nucleotides read TGTGCCAGCAGCTTATTAAGCGGCCCCTACGAGCAGTACTTC.

The V and J genes are TRBV4-1 and TRBJ2-7; no reliable D call. The CDR3 runs 15 residues. Trimming took 1 base from V and 2 from J, leaving 12 bases between them. The germline V gene has CDR1 MGHRA and CDR2 YSYEKL. CDR3 in DNA: TGCGCCAGCAGCCAAGGGGTACAGCGAACCTACGAGCAGTACTTC. Translation gives CASSQGVQRTYEQYF.

The chain links TRBV7-8 to TRBJ1-2; perhaps TRBD1 as D (5 bases). V lost 4 bases and J lost 3, with 9 bases in between. This CDR3 has 13 amino acids. Germline CDR1 is SGHVS and CDR2 is FQNEAQ. CDR3 amino acids: CASSSSTDYGYTF. CDR3 DNA: TGTGCCAGCAGCTCCTCGACAGACTATGGCTACACCTTC. Full variable domain (outside the CDR3, taken from reference TRBV7-8 and TRBJ1-2): GAGVSQSPRYKVAKRGQDVALRCDPISGHVSLFWYQQALGQGPEFLTYFQNEAQLDKSGLPSDRFFAERPEGSVSTLKIQRTQQEDSAVYLCASSSSTDYGYTFGSGTRLTVV.

CDR3 residues: CASSMAGDPINEQFF. CDR3 bases: TGTGCCAGCAGTATGGCGGGAGACCCCATCAATGAGCAGTTCTTC. V is TRBV9 and J is TRBJ2-1; 7 bases match TRBD2. In germline, CDR1 is SGDLS, CDR2 YYNGEE. V lost 5 bases and J lost 6; bases outside the gene matches: 11. The CDR3 has 15 residues.

V is TRBV6-2 or TRBV6-3 and J is TRBJ2-7, with 7 bases that match TRBD1. The CDR3 covers 15 residues. Germline assignment: CDR1 MNHEY and CDR2 SVGEGT. The V gene end was trimmed by 3 bases and the J gene end by 1 base; junction bases not matched to a gene: 6. The CDR3 here is CASSYRPGQSYEQYF. CDR3 sequence (DNA): TGTGCCAGCAGTTATAGGCCGGGACAGTCCTACGAGCAGTACTTC.

This clone was observed a single time. The chain joins TRBV27 to TRBJ1-2; weak D call: TRBD1 (6 bases). The CDR3 contains 17 residues. Germline CDR1 is MNHEY and CDR2 is SMNVEV (reference sequence). Trimming stripped 4 bases from V and 4 bases from J, with 22 bases between. The CDR3 sequence: CASSSRGGQGRFYGYTF. In nucleotides, the CDR3 is TGTGCCAGCAGTTCACGTGGTGGGCAGGGGAGATTCTATGGCTACACCTTC.

The chain combines TRBV30 with TRBJ2-2; TRBD1 is a possible D gene (6 bases). Trimming stripped 1 base from V and 5 bases from J, with 14 bases between. Germline CDR1 GTSNPN, CDR2 SVGIG (reference sequence). The CDR3 extends over 15 amino acids. CDR3 in amino acids: CAWSDRGQRTGELFF. In nucleotides, the CDR3 is TGTGCCTGGAGTGACCGTGGACAGAGGACCGGGGAGCTGTTTTTT.

The chain couples TRBV9 to TRBJ2-3; 7 positions match TRBD1. Germline-derived CDR1 and CDR2 are SGDLS and YYNGEE. With 4 bases clipped from V and 1 base from J, the junction kept 9 bases outside the gene matches. The CDR3 is made up of 16 amino acids. The CDR3 sequence: CASSRGPSRGTDTQYF. The DNA of the CDR3 is TGTGCCAGCAGCAGGGGGCCGAGTCGTGGCACAGATACGCAGTATTTT.

This chain links TRBV28 with TRBJ2-3, with D perhaps TRBD2 (6 bases). The CDR3 is 13 amino acids. Germline V gives CDR1 MDHEN, CDR2 SYDVKM. Trimming shortened V by 7 bases and J by 1 base, and 9 bases separated the two germline ends. Here the CDR3 DNA reads TGTGCCAGCAAAGGAGGGGGCACAGATACGCAGTATTTT. It yields the protein CASKGGGTDTQYF.

V gene TRBV30 combines with J gene TRBJ2-1; TRBD1 matches 11 bases. Germline V gene data show CDR1 as GTSNPN and CDR2 as SVGIG (reference sequence). The V segment lost 5 bases and the J segment 5 bases; nucleotides outside the gene matches: 5. The CDR3 runs 14 residues. This CDR3 is CAWARDRGDNEQFF. CDR3 nucleotide sequence: TGTGCCTGGGCCCGGGACAGGGGGGACAATGAGCAGTTCTTC.

The chain couples TRBV27 to TRBJ2-7; 7 bases are a match to TRBD1. Germline V CDR1 and CDR2: MNHEY, SMNVEV (reference sequence). The CDR3 extends over 16 amino acids. With V trimmed by 3 bases and J by 6 bases, 14 bases remained unmatched. CDR3 nucleotides: TGTGCCAGCAGTTTTTCAAGCGCTGACAGGGTGGGCGAGCAGTACTTC. Residues: CASSFSSADRVGEQYF.

The gene calls are TRBV6-6 and TRBJ2-7; no reliable D call. There are 15 residues in the CDR3. From germline, CDR1 is MNHNY and CDR2 SVGAGI (reference sequence). Trimming pared 4 bases from V and 2 bases from J, leaving 15 bases between. The CDR3 DNA sequence: TGTGCCAGCAGTTCCGCCGACACTGGCCCCTACGAGCAGTACTTC. It codes for CASSSADTGPYEQYF.

This rearrangement joins TRBV6-1 to TRBJ2-4; the D is unclear. V was trimmed by 3 bases and J by 0 bases, leaving 12 bases between them. Germline lookup yields CDR1 MNHNS and CDR2 SASEGT. The CDR3 consists of 16 residues. This CDR3 is CASSDRAALAKNIQYF. The CDR3 nucleotides read TGTGCCAGCAGTGACAGAGCCGCACTAGCCAAAAACATTCAGTACTTC.

This clone was observed once. At one end, the junction sequence differs from germline, possibly due to a read error. The chain employs TRBV11-2 and TRBJ2-7; 8 bases line up with TRBD2. The CDR3 has 11 residues. CDR1 and CDR2 (germline): SGHAT, FQNNGV. The CDR3 region is CASSSRLATHF. The DNA for the CDR3 is TGTGCCAGCAGCTCGAGACTAGCGACCCACTTC.